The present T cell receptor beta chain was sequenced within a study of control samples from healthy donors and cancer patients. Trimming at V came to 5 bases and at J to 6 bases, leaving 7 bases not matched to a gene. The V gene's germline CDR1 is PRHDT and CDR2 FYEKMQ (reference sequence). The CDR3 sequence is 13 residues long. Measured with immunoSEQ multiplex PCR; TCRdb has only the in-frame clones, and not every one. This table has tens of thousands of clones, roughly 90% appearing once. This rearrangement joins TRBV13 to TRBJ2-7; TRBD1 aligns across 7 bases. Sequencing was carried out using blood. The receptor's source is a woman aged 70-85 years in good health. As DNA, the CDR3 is TGTGCCAGCAGCCGACAGGGTGCGGGCGAGCAGTACTTC. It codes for CASSRQGAGEQYF.